A selection of T cell receptor beta chains follows, all from one sample in a study of Ad26.COV2.S vaccination and SARS-CoV-2 variants. Assay: immunoSEQ multiplex PCR; the TCRdb copy retains only in-frame clones and omits some. The profile shows around 400,000 clones, roughly four fifths of them singletons. The sample was peripheral blood, taken in a trial of Ad26.COV2.S vaccine versus placebo. All receptors come from a person aged 18-60 years who received the Ad26.COV2.S COVID-19 vaccine or a placebo. Both conserved end residues are part of each CDR3. Each record gives: D gene, V gene, clone size, J gene, CDR3 protein, CDR3 DNA. The D gene is left open where the match is weak. Clone size appears in some rows only: once, few, many, or a class for an expanded clone.

NA	TRBV7-3	many	TRBJ1-4	CASSKQGRTGEKLFF	TGTGCCAGCAGCAAGCAGGGCAGGACCGGAGAAAAACTGTTTTTT
NA	TRBV6-2/TRBV6-3	NA	TRBJ2-3	CASSYSPTTQTDTQYF	TGTGCCAGCAGTTACTCCCCGACAACCCAAACAGATACGCAGTATTTT
NA	TRBV5-1	once	TRBJ2-7	CASSLVGGSYEQYF	TGCGCCAGCAGCTTGGTCGGAGGATCCTACGAGCAGTACTTC
TRBD1	TRBV18	NA	TRBJ1-4	CASSPTGQEGEKLFF	TGTGCCAGCTCCCCCACGGGACAGGAGGGTGAAAAACTGTTTTTT
TRBD1	TRBV7-9	NA	TRBJ2-2	CASSVGQGSTGELFF	TGTGCCAGCAGCGTGGGACAGGGAAGTACCGGGGAGCTGTTTTTT
NA	TRBV15	NA	TRBJ2-7	CATSRDLLEGVNSEQYF	TGTGCCACCAGCAGAGATCTTTTAGAGGGGGTGAATTCCGAGCAGTACTTC
TRBD1	TRBV27	NA	TRBJ1-5	CASSLTGEDQPQHF	TGTGCCAGCAGTTTAACAGGGGAGGATCAGCCCCAGCATTTT
NA	TRBV4-3	few	TRBJ1-1	CASSPGVMNTEAFF	TGCGCCAGCAGCCCTGGGGTGATGAACACTGAAGCTTTCTTT
NA	TRBV6-5	NA	TRBJ1-1	CASSSQTTEAFF	TGTGCCAGCAGTTCCCAGACTACTGAAGCTTTCTTT
TRBD1	TRBV29-1	NA	TRBJ1-1	CSVDPHGTGRTEAFF	TGCAGCGTTGACCCCCACGGGACAGGAAGGACTGAAGCTTTCTTT
NA	TRBV11-2	NA	TRBJ2-7	CASSSHPLPSYEQYF	TGTGCCAGCAGCTCGCATCCCCTTCCCTCCTACGAGCAGTACTTC
TRBD1	TRBV9	few	TRBJ2-1	CASSPPGTGSNEQFF	TGTGCCAGCAGCCCACCGGGGACAGGAAGCAATGAGCAGTTCTTC
NA	TRBV5-4	NA	TRBJ1-1	CASRDRTGVGTEAFF	TGTGCCAGCAGGGACCGTACGGGCGTCGGGACTGAAGCTTTCTTT
NA	TRBV4-1	few	TRBJ2-7	CASSQDIEDYKYF	TGCGCCAGCAGCCAAGATATTGAGGACTATAAGTACTTC
NA	TRBV6-5	NA	TRBJ2-3	CASSLLWGAGDTQYF	TGTGCCAGCAGTCTACTATGGGGGGCCGGAGATACGCAGTATTTT
TRBD2	TRBV7-3	once	TRBJ2-2	CASSPLGRERDTGELFF	TGTGCCAGCAGCCCCTTAGGGCGGGAGCGGGACACCGGGGAGCTGTTTTTT
TRBD1	TRBV5-6	NA	TRBJ1-1	CASSSLGGGTEAFF	TGTGCCAGCAGCTCCCTAGGGGGCGGCACTGAAGCTTTCTTT
NA	TRBV30	NA	TRBJ2-5	CAWSVGLAYKTQYF	TGTGCCTGGAGTGTAGGTCTAGCCTACAAGACCCAGTACTTC
NA	TRBV5-1	NA	TRBJ2-7	CASSLEGRGDYEQYF	TGCGCCAGCAGCTTAGAAGGGAGGGGGGACTACGAGCAGTACTTC
NA	TRBV3-1/TRBV3-2	NA	TRBJ2-3	CASSQDSGDTYTDTQYF	TGTGCCAGCAGCCAAGATAGTGGGGACACCTATACAGATACGCAGTATTTT
TRBD1	TRBV12-5	few	TRBJ1-1	CASGPRGATEAFF	TGTGCTAGTGGCCCCAGGGGGGCAACTGAAGCTTTCTTT
NA	TRBV23-1	NA	TRBJ1-2	CASSQRSRYSFNYGYTF	TGCGCCAGCAGTCAAAGGAGCCGCTATTCGTTTAACTATGGCTACACCTTC
TRBD1	TRBV7-9	NA	TRBJ1-1	CASSVGQGLETEAFF	TGTGCCAGCAGCGTGGGACAGGGCCTTGAGACTGAAGCTTTCTTT
NA	TRBV7-6	NA	TRBJ1-4	CASSPDRMSNEKLFF	TGTGCCAGCAGCCCCGACAGGATGAGCAATGAAAAACTGTTTTTT
TRBD1	TRBV15	NA	TRBJ2-5	CATSAADRGRWETQYF	TGTGCCACCAGCGCCGCCGACAGGGGAAGGTGGGAGACCCAGTACTTC
TRBD1	TRBV5-1	NA	TRBJ2-5	CASSLLGGETQYF	TGCGCCAGCAGCTTATTAGGGGGCGAGACCCAGTACTTC
NA	TRBV7-9	few	TRBJ2-1	CASSEGVHNEQFF	TGTGCCAGCAGCGAAGGGGTGCACAATGAGCAGTTCTTC
TRBD2	TRBV19	NA	TRBJ2-2	CASAITSGPGELFF	TGTGCCAGCGCGATTACTAGCGGCCCCGGGGAGCTGTTTTTT
NA	TRBV19	NA	TRBJ2-7	CASRGTSLEQYF	TGTGCCAGTAGAGGGACTTCCCTCGAGCAGTACTTC
NA	TRBV7-3	NA	TRBJ2-1	CASSLIGHEQFF	TGTGCCAGCAGCTTAATAGGACATGAGCAGTTCTTC
NA	TRBV12-3/TRBV12-4	NA	TRBJ1-1	CASSTGRITEAFF	TGTGCCAGCAGTACGGGACGGATCACTGAAGCTTTCTTT
TRBD1	TRBV4-1	NA	TRBJ1-1	CASSQFEGQGRNTEAFF	TGCGCCAGCAGCCAATTTGAGGGACAGGGCCGGAACACTGAAGCTTTCTTT